The rows below give T cell receptor beta chains drawn from one sample of a study of shared clonotypes between healthy human individuals. Method: immunoSEQ multiplex PCR; TCRdb's copy keeps in-frame clones and lacks some. This sample has more than 500,000 clones; approximately 94% occur once, and the top ten carry 0.064%. The sequencing input was naive CD4+ T cells sorted from blood. These receptors were obtained from a woman in her thirties in good health. CDR3s include the opening cysteine and the closing phenylalanine or tryptophan. D genes are given only for firm matches. Clone sizes are given selectively: once, few, many, or a class where the clone is expanded.

j_call v_call d_call clone_size cdr3_nt cdr3_aa
TRBJ2-5 TRBV27 . . TGTGCCAGCAGCCCTTTACAATACTCGGGGACCCAGTACTTC CASSPLQYSGTQYF
TRBJ2-7 TRBV6-5 TRBD1 . TGTGCCAGCAGAGGCAGGACAGGGAACTACGAGCAGTACTTC CASRGRTGNYEQYF
TRBJ1-5 TRBV6-5 . . TGTGCCAGCGCCAGGGAAGCCGGCAATCAGCCCCAGCATTTT CASAREAGNQPQHF
TRBJ2-5 TRBV5-1 . . TGCGCCAGCAGCTTGGCCGCAGGGAGAGAGACCCAGTACTTC CASSLAAGRETQYF
TRBJ1-2 TRBV28 . . TGTGCCAGCAGTTCCGCCGCTTCTACAGGCAGTTGGGTCGACTATGGCTACACCTTC CASSSAASTGSWVDYGYTF
TRBJ1-3 TRBV2 TRBD1 . TGTGCCAGCAGTCCCAGGGGGGCTGGAAACACCATATATTTT CASSPRGAGNTIYF
TRBJ2-7 TRBV4-1 TRBD1 . TGCGCCAGCAGCCAACGGGACAGCTACGAGCAGTACTTC CASSQRDSYEQYF
TRBJ2-5 TRBV28 . . TGTGCCAGCAGTTTCTCCCCCCAAGAGACCCAGTACTTC CASSFSPQETQYF
TRBJ2-3 TRBV27 . . TGTGCCAGCAGTTTAGGAGTAAGCCCTAGCACAGATACGCAGTATTTT CASSLGVSPSTDTQYF
TRBJ2-5 TRBV14 TRBD1 . TGTGCCAGCAGCCACCCCTGGGGGACAGGTGGAGAGACCCAGTACTTC CASSHPWGTGGETQYF
TRBJ1-1 TRBV15 . . TGTGCCACCAGCTTAGGGTCGGACACTGAAGCTTTCTTT CATSLGSDTEAFF
TRBJ1-5 TRBV7-2 TRBD1 . TGTGCCAGCAGCTCACAGGGGGCACAGCCCCAGCATTTT CASSSQGAQPQHF
TRBJ2-7 TRBV7-2 TRBD2 . TGTGCCAGCAGCTTGGCCACTAGCGGGAGGGCCTACGAGCAGTACTTC CASSLATSGRAYEQYF
TRBJ2-7 TRBV7-9 . . TGTGCCAGCAGCTTCCCCGGGGGTGGATACTACGAGCAGTACTTC CASSFPGGGYYEQYF
TRBJ2-6 TRBV25-1 TRBD1 . TGTGCCAGCAGCGACAGGGCGAACGTCCTGACTTTC CASSDRANVLTF
TRBJ1-2 TRBV19 . . TGTGCCAGCATCCCCCGGGGTATCGGGAGCTACTATGGCTACACCTTC CASIPRGIGSYYGYTF
TRBJ1-1 TRBV7-2 . . TGTGCCAGCAGCTTAGGACAGGTTGAGGGTACTGAAGCTTTCTTT CASSLGQVEGTEAFF
TRBJ2-7 TRBV27 TRBD2 once TGTGCCAGCAGTTCCCTCGGACTAGCGGGAGCTCGGTACGAGCAGTACTTC CASSSLGLAGARYEQYF
TRBJ2-5 TRBV5-1 . . TGCGCCAGCAGCTTGACGGGTGGGTACCAAGAGACCCAGTACTTC CASSLTGGYQETQYF
TRBJ2-3 TRBV12-5 TRBD2 . TGTGCTAGTGGTGGGACTAGCGGAGATACGCAGTATTTT CASGGTSGDTQYF
TRBJ1-1 TRBV10-3 . . TGTGCCATCAGTGAGAGGCAGGACCAGGGAGCTTTCTTT CAISERQDQGAFF
TRBJ2-7 TRBV14 TRBD1 . TGTGCCAGCAGCCAACCTGGGACAGTGTCTCGCGAGCAGTACTTC CASSQPGTVSREQYF
TRBJ2-3 TRBV6-6 TRBD2 . TGTGCCAGCCTAGCGGGAGGGTACACAGATACGCAGTATTTT CASLAGGYTDTQYF
TRBJ2-2 TRBV28 . . TGTGCCAGCGGATCCGACAGCGATTTCACCGGGGAGCTGTTTTTT CASGSDSDFTGELFF
TRBJ1-4 TRBV19 . . TGTGCCAGTAGTACCCAGGTTCAAAGGAGTGAAAAACTGTTTTTT CASSTQVQRSEKLFF
TRBJ1-2 TRBV4-1 . . TGCGCCAGCAGCAAGGAATTGACAGGAGGGTATGGCTACACCTTC CASSKELTGGYGYTF
TRBJ2-7 TRBV18 . . TGTGCCAGCTCATATTTGGGACTTGCCTACGAGCAGTACTTC CASSYLGLAYEQYF
TRBJ2-3 TRBV5-1 TRBD2 . TGCGCCAGCAGCTTGGGGACTAGCGGAAGCACAGATACGCAGTATTTT CASSLGTSGSTDTQYF
TRBJ1-1 TRBV6-4 . . TGTGCCAGCAGTTGGGACGAAAACACTGAAGCTTTCTTT CASSWDENTEAFF
TRBJ1-2 TRBV28 . . TGTGCCAGCAGTTTACCAGCAAACTATGGCTACACCTTC CASSLPANYGYTF
TRBJ1-2 TRBV10-1 . . TGCGCCAGCAGTGGTGAAGCTAACTATGGCTACACCTTC CASSGEANYGYTF
TRBJ2-7 TRBV9 . . TGTGCCAGCAGTGTTGGGTACAGGAGCTCCTACGAGCAGTACTTC CASSVGYRSSYEQYF
TRBJ1-1 TRBV18 . . TGTGCCAGCTCACCACCGATCAGGATGAACACTGAAGCTTTCTTT CASSPPIRMNTEAFF
TRBJ2-7 TRBV11-2 . . TGTGCCAGCAGCTTAGAAAGGGGGACCGAGCAGTACTTC CASSLERGTEQYF
TRBJ2-3 TRBV6-5 . once TGTGCCAGCAGTCCCCGCCGACTAGTTGCAGATACGCAGTATTTT CASSPRRLVADTQYF
TRBJ2-1 TRBV7-7 TRBD2 . TGTGCCAGCAGCGCGAGCGGGGTGTACAATGAGCAGTTCTTC CASSASGVYNEQFF
TRBJ2-7 TRBV4-1 . . TGCGCCAGCAGCCAAGACGAGCCCTCCTACGAGCAGTACTTC CASSQDEPSYEQYF
TRBJ2-7 TRBV5-4 TRBD2 . TGTGCCAGCAGCTTGTCCCGCCTAGCGGGAGGTGGGGAGCAGTACTTC CASSLSRLAGGGEQYF
TRBJ1-4 TRBV10-3 TRBD1 . TGTGCCATCACCCCGGGACAGGGCACTGGAAAACTGTTTTTT CAITPGQGTGKLFF
TRBJ1-3 TRBV18 TRBD1 . TGTGCCAGCTCACCGTTCGGACAGGGGGCCTCCGTCACCATATATTTT CASSPFGQGASVTIYF